This T cell receptor (beta chain) was sequenced during a study of post-analysis software for immune sequencing data. Across the study: The study covered relapsing-remitting, secondary progressive and progressive-relapsing courses of multiple sclerosis.

This CDR3 comprises 15 residues. Germline V lookup: CDR1 DFQATT, CDR2 SNEGSKA (reference sequence). J was trimmed by 9 bases and V by 6 bases; bases with no gene match: 9. Study conclusions and caveats: Multiple sclerosis patients had significantly lower normalized Chao1 diversity than controls. Higher frequency in patients than in controls was seen for roughly five TRBV segments, with TRBV5-6, TRBV5-1 and TRBV20-1 among them.

On this clonotype itself: What it binds is unknown.

Tagging with unique molecular identifiers was a feature of the TCR beta cDNA libraries. TCRdb passed the PCR reads through MiXCR, listing each CDR3 protein once. The sample lists about 820,000 distinct CDR3 sequences; approximately 57% were seen once. The receptor's source is a girl aged 10 to 17 with multiple sclerosis. The V call is TRBV20-1, the J call TRBJ2-1; TRBD2 matches 15 bases. The sequencing sample was made of blood. CDR3 nucleotide sequence: TGCAGTGCAAACACGGGACTAGCGGGAGGAGTTGAGCAGTTCTTC. Protein product: CSANTGLAGGVEQFF.